This TCR beta chain was sequenced during a study of T cells in Graves' hyperthyroidism and ophthalmopathy. Study-level findings and limits: Stable hyperthyroidism and ophthalmopathy were separated using 13 V-J signatures.

Researchers took RNA transcripts and amplified the TCR beta CDR3 regions from them. An initial round of RT-PCR targeting the TCR CDR3 relied on the HTBI primer set. TCRdb fed the multiplex PCR reads into MiXCR, producing one record per CDR3 protein. The sample lists around 370,000 distinct CDR3 sequences; around 18% were seen once. The junction had 6 bases not matched to a gene; V was cut back by 6 bases and J by 8 bases. Germline values: CDR1 MDHEN, CDR2 SYDVKM. The CDR3 totals 13 residues. In the case of this clonotype: Its target is not known.

V gene TRBV28 combines with J gene TRBJ1-2, with 10 positions matching TRBD1. Input material: blood. The receptor's source is a man aged 18 to 35 with Graves' ophthalmopathy. The CDR3 DNA sequence: TGTGCCAGCAGGACCTGGACAGGGGGAGGCTACACCTTC. Residues: CASRTWTGGGYTF.